This entry concerns a single TCR beta chain. The data were taken from a study of blood T cell repertoires in COVID-19. Study background: Sources were T cells, B-cell-depleted T cells, or PBMCs; the material itself was cDNA or gDNA.

Method: immunoSEQ multiplex PCR; TCRdb's copy keeps in-frame clones and lacks some. The sample includes fewer than 250,000 clones, roughly 90% of them seen just once. V shed 6 bases, J shed 5 bases, and the junction held 9 bases outside the gene matches. The germline gives CDR1 MNHNY, CDR2 SVGAGI (reference sequence). CDR3 length equals 15 residues. The receptor's source is a woman aged 30 to 39 with acute COVID-19. Material for sequencing was PBMCs or T cells enriched from blood (not recorded which). V and J are TRBV6-6 and TRBJ2-7, with 11 bases fitting TRBD2. In DNA, the CDR3 is TGTGCCAGCAGACCAGCGCCTAGCGGGGGGAACGAGCAGTACTTC. The encoded protein is CASRPAPSGGNEQYF.